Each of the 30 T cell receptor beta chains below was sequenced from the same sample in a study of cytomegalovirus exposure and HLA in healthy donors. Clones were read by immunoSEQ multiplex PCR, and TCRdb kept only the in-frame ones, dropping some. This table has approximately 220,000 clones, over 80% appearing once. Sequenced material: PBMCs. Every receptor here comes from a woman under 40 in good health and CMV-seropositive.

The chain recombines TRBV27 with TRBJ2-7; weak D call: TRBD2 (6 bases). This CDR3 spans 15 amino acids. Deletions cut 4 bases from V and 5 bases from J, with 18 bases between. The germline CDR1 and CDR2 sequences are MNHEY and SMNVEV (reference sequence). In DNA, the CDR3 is TGTGCCAGCAGTTGGCGGGCAGGGAGGATGGACGAGCAGTACTTC. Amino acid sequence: CASSWRAGRMDEQYF.

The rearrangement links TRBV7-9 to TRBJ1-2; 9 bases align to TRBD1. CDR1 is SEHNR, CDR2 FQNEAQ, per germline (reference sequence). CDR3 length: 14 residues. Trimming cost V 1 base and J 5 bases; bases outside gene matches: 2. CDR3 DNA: TGTGCCAGCAGCTTAGGGACAGGGGTTTATGGCTACACCTTC. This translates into CASSLGTGVYGYTF. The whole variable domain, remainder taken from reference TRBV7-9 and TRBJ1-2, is DTGVSQNPRHKITKRGQNVTFRCDPISEHNRLYWYRQTLGQGPEFLTYFQNEAQLEKSRLLSDRFSAERPKGSFSTLEIQRTEQGDSAMYLCASSLGTGVYGYTFGSGTRLTVV.

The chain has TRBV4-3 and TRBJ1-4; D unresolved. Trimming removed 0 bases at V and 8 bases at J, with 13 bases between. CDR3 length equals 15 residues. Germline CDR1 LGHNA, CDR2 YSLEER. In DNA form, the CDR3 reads TGCGCCAGCAGCCAAGATACCCACCGAGGGGAAAAACTGTTTTTT. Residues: CASSQDTHRGEKLFF.

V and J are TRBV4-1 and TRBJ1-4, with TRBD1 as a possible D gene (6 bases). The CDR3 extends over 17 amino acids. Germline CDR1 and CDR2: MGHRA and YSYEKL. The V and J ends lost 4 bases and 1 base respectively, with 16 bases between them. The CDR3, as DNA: TGCGCCAGCAGCCGCCGGGACACAGCGGGAACTAATGAAAAACTGTTTTTT. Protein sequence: CASSRRDTAGTNEKLFF.

The CDR3 loop reads CASSRDCGSLEQYF. CDR3 DNA: TGTGCCAGCAGCCGAGATTGCGGGAGCCTCGAGCAGTACTTC. This chain joins TRBV21-1 and TRBJ2-7; no check of the table's D call, TRBD2, against the DNA was made. TRBV21-1 represents a pseudogene. This CDR3 has 14 residues.

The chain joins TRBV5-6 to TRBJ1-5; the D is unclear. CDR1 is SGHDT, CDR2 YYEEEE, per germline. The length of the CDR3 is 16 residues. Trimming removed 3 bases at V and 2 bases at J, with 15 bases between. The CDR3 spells CASSSARGRGNQPQHF. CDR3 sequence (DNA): TGTGCCAGCAGCTCTGCCCGGGGTCGGGGCAATCAGCCCCAGCATTTT. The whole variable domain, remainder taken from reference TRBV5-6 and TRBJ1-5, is DAGVTQSPTHLIKTRGQQVTLRCSPKSGHDTVSWYQQALGQGPQFIFQYYEEEERQRGNFPDRFSGHQFPNYSSELNVNALLLGDSALYLCASSSARGRGNQPQHFGDGTRLSIL.

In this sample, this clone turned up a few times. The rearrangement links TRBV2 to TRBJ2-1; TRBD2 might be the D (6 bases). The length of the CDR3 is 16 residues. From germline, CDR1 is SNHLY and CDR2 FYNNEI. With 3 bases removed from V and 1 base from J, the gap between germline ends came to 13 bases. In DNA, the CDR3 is TGTGCCAGCAGTGACTTAACGGGAGTTTCCTACAATGAGCAGTTCTTC. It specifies CASSDLTGVSYNEQFF.

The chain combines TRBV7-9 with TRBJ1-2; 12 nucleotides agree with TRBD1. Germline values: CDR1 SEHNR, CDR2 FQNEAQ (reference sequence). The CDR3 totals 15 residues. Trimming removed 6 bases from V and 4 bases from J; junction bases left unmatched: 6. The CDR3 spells CASRTGTGGIYGYTF. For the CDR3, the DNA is TGTGCCAGCAGGACCGGGACAGGGGGCATCTATGGCTACACCTTC.

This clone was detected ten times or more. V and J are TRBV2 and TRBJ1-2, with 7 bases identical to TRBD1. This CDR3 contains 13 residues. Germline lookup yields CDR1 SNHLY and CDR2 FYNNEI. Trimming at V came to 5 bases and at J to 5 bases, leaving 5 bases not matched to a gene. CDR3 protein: CASSRDRSYGYTF. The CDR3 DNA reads TGTGCCAGCAGTAGGGACAGAAGTTATGGCTACACCTTC.

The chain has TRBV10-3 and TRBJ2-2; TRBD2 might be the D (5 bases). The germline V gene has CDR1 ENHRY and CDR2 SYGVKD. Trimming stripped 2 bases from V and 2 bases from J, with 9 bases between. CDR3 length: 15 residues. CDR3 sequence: CAISEGSINTGELFF. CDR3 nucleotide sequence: TGTGCCATCAGTGAGGGGAGCATTAACACCGGGGAGCTGTTTTTT.

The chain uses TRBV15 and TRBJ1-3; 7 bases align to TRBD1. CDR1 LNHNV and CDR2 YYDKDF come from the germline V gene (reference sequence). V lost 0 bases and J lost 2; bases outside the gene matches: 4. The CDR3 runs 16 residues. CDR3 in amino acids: CATSRDRTGPGNTIYF. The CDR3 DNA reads TGTGCCACCAGCAGAGACCGGACAGGACCTGGAAACACCATATATTTT.

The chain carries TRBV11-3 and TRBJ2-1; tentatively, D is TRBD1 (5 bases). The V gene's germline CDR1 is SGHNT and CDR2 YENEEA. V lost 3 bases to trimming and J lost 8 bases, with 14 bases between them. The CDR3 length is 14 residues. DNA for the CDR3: TGTGCCAGCAGCTTCTTAGGGGTCCCCCATGAGCAGTTCTTC. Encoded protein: CASSFLGVPHEQFF. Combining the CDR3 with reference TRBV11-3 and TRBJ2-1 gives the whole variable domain EAGVVQSPRYKIIEKKQPVAFWCNPISGHNTLYWYLQNLGQGPELLIRYENEEAVDDSQLPKDRFSAERLKGVDSTLKIQPAELGDSAVYLCASSFLGVPHEQFFGPGTRLTVL.

DNA for the CDR3: TGTGCCAGCAGTTCCGGACAGAAAACGAACTATGGCTACACCTTC. It codes for CASSSGQKTNYGYTF. The rearrangement uses TRBV6-5 and TRBJ1-2, with D perhaps matching TRBD1 (6 bases). Germline lookup yields CDR1 MNHEY and CDR2 SVGAGI. The CDR3 contains 15 residues. The V end lost 4 bases, the J end lost 2 bases, and 14 bases lay between the germline ends.

CDR3 protein: CAWSARTSYLEAFF. For the CDR3, the DNA is TGTGCCTGGAGTGCCAGGACATCGTACCTCGAAGCTTTCTTT. The chain links TRBV30 to TRBJ1-1; D may be TRBD1 (5 bases). Trimming shortened V by 1 base and J by 8 bases, and 17 bases separated the two germline ends. Germline V gives CDR1 GTSNPN, CDR2 SVGIG (reference sequence). The CDR3 extends over 14 amino acids.

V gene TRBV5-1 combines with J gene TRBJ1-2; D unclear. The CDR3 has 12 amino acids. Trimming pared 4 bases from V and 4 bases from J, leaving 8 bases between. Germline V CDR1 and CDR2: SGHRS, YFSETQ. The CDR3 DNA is TGCGCCAGCAGCCCGCAGACCTATGGCTACACCTTC. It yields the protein CASSPQTYGYTF.

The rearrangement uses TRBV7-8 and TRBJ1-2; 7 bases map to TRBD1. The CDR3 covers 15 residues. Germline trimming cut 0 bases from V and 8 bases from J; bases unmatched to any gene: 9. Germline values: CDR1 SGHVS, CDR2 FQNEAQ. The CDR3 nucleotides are TGTGCCAGCAGCTTAGCGATTGGCAGGGGGTCCGGCTACACCTTC. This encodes CASSLAIGRGSGYTF.

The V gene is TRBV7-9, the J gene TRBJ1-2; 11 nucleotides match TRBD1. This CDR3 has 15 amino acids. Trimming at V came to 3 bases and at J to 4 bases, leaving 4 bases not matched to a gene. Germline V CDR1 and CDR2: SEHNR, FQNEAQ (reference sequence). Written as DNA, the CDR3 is TGTGCCAGCAGCTTGAGGGACAGGGGGACCTATGGCTACACCTTC. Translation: CASSLRDRGTYGYTF. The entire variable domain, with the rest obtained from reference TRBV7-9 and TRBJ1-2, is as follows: DTGVSQNPRHKITKRGQNVTFRCDPISEHNRLYWYRQTLGQGPEFLTYFQNEAQLEKSRLLSDRFSAERPKGSFSTLEIQRTEQGDSAMYLCASSLRDRGTYGYTFGSGTRLTVV.

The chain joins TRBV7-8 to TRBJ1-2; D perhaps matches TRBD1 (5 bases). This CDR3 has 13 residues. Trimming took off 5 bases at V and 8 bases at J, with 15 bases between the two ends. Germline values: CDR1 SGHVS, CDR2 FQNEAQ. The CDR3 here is CASSTGGDQGYTF. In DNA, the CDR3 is TGTGCCAGCAGCACGGGGGGGGATCAGGGCTACACCTTC.

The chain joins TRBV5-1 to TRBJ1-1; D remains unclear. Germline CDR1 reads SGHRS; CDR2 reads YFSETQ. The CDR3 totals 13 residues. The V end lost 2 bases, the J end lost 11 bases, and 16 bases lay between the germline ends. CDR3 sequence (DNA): TGCGCCAGCAGCTTTGACGGTACTGTACGGGCTTTCTTT. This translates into CASSFDGTVRAFF.

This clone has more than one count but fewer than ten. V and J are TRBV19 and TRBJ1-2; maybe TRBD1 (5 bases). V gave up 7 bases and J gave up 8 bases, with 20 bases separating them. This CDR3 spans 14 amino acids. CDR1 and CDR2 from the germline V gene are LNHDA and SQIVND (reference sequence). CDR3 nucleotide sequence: TGTGCCAGTAAGACTGGGGCTCCAGGGTTCGGCTACACCTTC. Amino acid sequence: CASKTGAPGFGYTF. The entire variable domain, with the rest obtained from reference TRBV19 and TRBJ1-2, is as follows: DGGITQSPKYLFRKEGQNVTLSCEQNLNHDAMYWYRQDPGQGLRLIYYSQIVNDFQKGDIAEGYSVSREKKESFPLTVTSAQKNPTAFYLCASKTGAPGFGYTFGSGTRLTVV.

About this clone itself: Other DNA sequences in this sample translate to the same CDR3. CDR3 in DNA: TGTGCCACCAGCAAGGGGGGGAGCTCCTACGAGCAGTACTTC. The encoded protein is CATSKGGSSYEQYF. The J gene is TRBJ2-7, the V gene TRBV15, with D perhaps matching TRBD2 (7 bases). Germline assignment: CDR1 LNHNV and CDR2 YYDKDF (reference sequence). This CDR3 comprises 14 residues. With 4 bases removed from V and 0 bases from J, the gap between germline ends came to 10 bases.

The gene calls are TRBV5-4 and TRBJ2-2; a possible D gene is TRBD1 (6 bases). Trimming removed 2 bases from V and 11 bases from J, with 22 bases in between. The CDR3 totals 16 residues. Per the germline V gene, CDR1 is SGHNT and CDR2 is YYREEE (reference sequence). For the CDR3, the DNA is TGTGCCAGCAGCTTTTATCAGGGGCTTGTGAAGTACGAGCTGTTTTTT. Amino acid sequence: CASSFYQGLVKYELFF.

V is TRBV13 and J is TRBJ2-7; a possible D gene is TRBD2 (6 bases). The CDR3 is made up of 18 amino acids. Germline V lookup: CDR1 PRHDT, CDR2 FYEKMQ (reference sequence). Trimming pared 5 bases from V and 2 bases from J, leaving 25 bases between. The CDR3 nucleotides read TGTGCCAGCAGCCCCCGAATAGGGGAGGACGCCGGGCCCTACGAGCAGTACTTC. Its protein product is CASSPRIGEDAGPYEQYF. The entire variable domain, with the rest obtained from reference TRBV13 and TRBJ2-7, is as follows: AAGVIQSPRHLIKEKRETATLKCYPIPRHDTVYWYQQGPGQDPQFLISFYEKMQSDKGSIPDRFSAQQFSDYHSELNMSSLELGDSALYFCASSPRIGEDAGPYEQYFGPGTRLTVT.

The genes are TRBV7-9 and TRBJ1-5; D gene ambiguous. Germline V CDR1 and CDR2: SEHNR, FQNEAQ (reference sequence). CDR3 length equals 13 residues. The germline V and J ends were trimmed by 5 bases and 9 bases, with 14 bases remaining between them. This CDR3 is CASSPPSAGPQHF. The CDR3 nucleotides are TGTGCCAGCAGCCCCCCCTCCGCTGGGCCCCAGCATTTT. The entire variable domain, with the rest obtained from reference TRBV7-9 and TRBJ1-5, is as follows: DTGVSQNPRHKITKRGQNVTFRCDPISEHNRLYWYRQTLGQGPEFLTYFQNEAQLEKSRLLSDRFSAERPKGSFSTLEIQRTEQGDSAMYLCASSPPSAGPQHFGDGTRLSIL.

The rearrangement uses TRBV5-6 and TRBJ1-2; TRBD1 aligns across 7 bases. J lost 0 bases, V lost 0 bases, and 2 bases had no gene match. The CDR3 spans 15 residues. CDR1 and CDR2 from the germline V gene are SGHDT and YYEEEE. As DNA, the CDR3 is TGTGCCAGCAGCTTGGTCGGACAGGCTAACTATGGCTACACCTTC. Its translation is CASSLVGQANYGYTF.

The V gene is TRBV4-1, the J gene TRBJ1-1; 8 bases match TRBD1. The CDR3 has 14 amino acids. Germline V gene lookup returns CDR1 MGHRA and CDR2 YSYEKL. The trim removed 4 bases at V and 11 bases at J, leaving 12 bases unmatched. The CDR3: CASSRGQGPEGAFF. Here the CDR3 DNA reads TGCGCCAGCAGCCGAGGACAGGGTCCAGAAGGGGCTTTCTTT.

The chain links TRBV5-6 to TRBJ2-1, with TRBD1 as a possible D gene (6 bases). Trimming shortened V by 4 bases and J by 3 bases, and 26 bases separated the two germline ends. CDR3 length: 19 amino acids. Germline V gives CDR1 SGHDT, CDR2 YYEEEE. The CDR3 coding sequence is TGTGCCAGCAGCCCCTCCTACCCCAGGACAGTCGAACTCTACAATGAGCAGTTCTTC. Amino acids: CASSPSYPRTVELYNEQFF.

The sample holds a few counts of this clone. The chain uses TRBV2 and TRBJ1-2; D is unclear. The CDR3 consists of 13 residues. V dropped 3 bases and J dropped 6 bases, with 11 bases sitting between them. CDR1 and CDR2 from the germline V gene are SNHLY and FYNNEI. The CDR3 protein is CASSDRERNGYTF. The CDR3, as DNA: TGTGCCAGCAGTGACCGGGAAAGAAATGGCTACACCTTC.

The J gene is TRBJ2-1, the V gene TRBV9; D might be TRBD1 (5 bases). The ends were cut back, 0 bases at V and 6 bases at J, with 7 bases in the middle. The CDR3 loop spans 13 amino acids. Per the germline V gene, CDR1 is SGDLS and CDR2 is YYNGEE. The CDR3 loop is CASSVGGVNEQFF. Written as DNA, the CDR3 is TGTGCCAGCAGCGTAGGGGGCGTCAATGAGCAGTTCTTC.

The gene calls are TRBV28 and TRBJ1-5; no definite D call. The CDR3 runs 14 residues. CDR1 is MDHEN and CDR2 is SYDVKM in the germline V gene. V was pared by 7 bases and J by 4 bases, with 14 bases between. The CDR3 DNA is TGTGCCAGCACTCTTCCAACAGAGAATCAGCCCCAGCATTTT. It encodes CASTLPTENQPQHF.